These 27 T cell receptor delta chains originate from one sample sequenced in a study of gamma-delta chains in newborns, infants, children. TCRdb re-processed the reads via CATT. The sample yields about 3,800 delta-chain clones, 4.3% seen once. Input material: blood. Every receptor here comes from a child who was a newborn, infant or young child, either healthy, febrile or measles-vaccinated (not recorded which).

Comment on this clone: Mismatch with germline at one junction end may stem from a read error. The same CDR3 is also encoded by other DNA sequences in this sample. The rearrangement uses TRDV1 and TRDJ1; 8 bases are a match to TRDD3. The germline gives CDR1 TSWWSYY, CDR2 QGS. This CDR3 comprises 23 residues. In DNA form, the CDR3 reads TGTGCCCTTGGGGAACACGGCTTTGGCTCCCTGCCCGACCTGGGGGACCCCACCGATAAACTCATCTTT. As protein: CALGEHGFGSLPDLGDPTDKLIF.

About this clone: Possible read error: a much larger clone is one base away. V usage is TRDV2 and J usage is TRDJ1, with TRDD3 identical over 8 bases. This CDR3 has 18 residues. CDR1 is GEAIGNYY, CDR2 EKD, per germline. Here the CDR3 DNA reads TGTGCCTATGACACCGTACGAGGGATACGGTCGTACACCGATAAACTCATCTTT. Amino acid sequence: CAYDTVRGIRSYTDKLIF.

This clone is judged medium-sized. The gene calls are TRDV2 and TRDJ1; D may be TRDD3 (6 bases). CDR1 is GEAIGNYY, CDR2 EKD, per germline. V lost 2 bases to trimming and J lost 0 bases, with 12 bases between them. The CDR3 runs to 15 residues. CDR3 residues: CACDKVGANTDKLIF. The CDR3 region has the DNA TGTGCCTGTGACAAGGTGGGGGCTAACACCGATAAACTCATCTTT.

The sample holds a few counts of this clone. A much larger clone differs from this one at a single base, so this may be a read error. Other nucleotide sequences from this sample produce the same CDR3. This chain uses TRDV2 with TRDJ1, with 12 bases aligning to TRDD3. The germline V gene encodes CDR1 GEAIGNYY and CDR2 EKD. The CDR3 loop spans 20 amino acids. In nucleotides, the CDR3 is TGTGCCTGTGACACGATTCGTACTGGGGGATACACAAGATTGACCGATAAGCTCATCTTT. The encoded protein is CACDTIRTGGYTRLTDKLIF.

This rearrangement joins TRDV2 to TRDJ1, with 9 bases lining up with TRDD3. V dropped 5 bases and J dropped 0; count of bases not matched to a gene: 6. CDR1 is GEAIGNYY, CDR2 EKD, per germline. The CDR3 consists of 15 residues. This CDR3 reads CACVPLGEDTDKLIF. CDR3 DNA sequence: TGTGCCTGTGTCCCACTGGGGGAGGACACCGATAAACTCATCTTT.

As concerns this clone: This could be a read error, since a much larger clone is one nucleotide away. Other DNA variants within this sample encode the same CDR3. The CDR3 region is CACDTVGVDSWDTRQMFF. CDR3 bases: TGCGCCTGTGACACCGTTGGGGTGGACTCCTGGGACACCCGACAGATGTTTTTC. The chain couples TRDV2 to TRDJ3; D is perhaps TRDD3 (5 bases). The V gene's germline CDR1 is GEAIGNYY and CDR2 EKD. This CDR3 comprises 18 residues.

Notes on this clone: One base away lies a much larger clone, so this may be a sequencing read error. This rearrangement joins TRDV2 to TRDJ1; tentative D call: TRDD3 (5 bases). The length of the CDR3 is 17 residues. CDR1 is GEAIGNYY, CDR2 EKD, per germline. CDR3 coding DNA: TGTGCCTGTGACACTCTCGGGGAGCCACCGTACACCGATAAACCCATCTTT. Amino acid sequence: CACDTLGEPPYTDKPIF.

This clone is classed as medium-sized. The chain uses TRDV2 and TRDJ3; 8 bases fit TRDD3. Germline V CDR1 and CDR2: GEAIGNYY, EKD. This CDR3 is 18 amino acids long. With 3 bases clipped from V and 1 base from J, the junction kept 7 bases outside the gene matches. CDR3 sequence reads: CACDDTGGVSWDTRQMFF. The DNA for the CDR3 is TGTGCCTGTGACGATACTGGGGGCGTATCCTGGGACACCCGACAGATGTTTTTC.

Notes on this clone: Its ends do not fully match the called genes, so a read error is possible. This CDR3 reads CACVYMGDPPDRLIF. In nucleotides, the CDR3 is TGTGCCTGTGTTTATATGGGGGACCCCCCCGATAGACTCATCTTT. This sequence joins TRDV2 and TRDJ1, with TRDD3 matching over 7 bases. The CDR3 runs 15 residues. Germline V gene data show CDR1 as GEAIGNYY and CDR2 as EKD.

With regard to this clone: This may be a read error, as it is one base from a much larger clone. The chain recombines TRDV1 with TRDJ1; 7 nucleotides align to TRDD3. With V trimmed by 4 bases and J by 2 bases, 25 bases remained unmatched. The germline gives CDR1 TSWWSYY, CDR2 QGS. This CDR3 region has 21 residues. CDR3 in DNA: TGTGCTCTTGGGGGAACCTTTAGCCGGGGACTGTGGGATACCTGGACCGATAAACTCATCTTT. This encodes CALGGTFSRGLWDTWTDKLIF.

This clone is classed as large. Other DNA sequences within the sample encode an identical CDR3. The gene calls are TRDV2 and TRDJ3, with 10 positions matching TRDD3. With 0 bases clipped from V and 0 bases from J, the junction kept 7 bases outside the gene matches. Germline CDR1 GEAIGNYY, CDR2 EKD. The CDR3 extends over 20 amino acids. As DNA, the CDR3 is TGTGCCTGTGACACCGTACTGGGGGATGCGAGCTCCTGGGACACCCGACAGATGTTTTTC. Translation gives CACDTVLGDASSWDTRQMFF.

The table lists this clone with a few counts. It may be a read error: a sequence one base away is much more abundant. The CDR3 region is CACDGATGCISSWDTRQMFF. The DNA for the CDR3 is TGTGCCTGTGACGGGGCTACTGGGTGTATTAGCTCCTGGGACACCCGACAGATGTTTTTC. The J gene is TRDJ3, the V gene TRDV2; the D gene is possibly TRDD3 (6 bases). CDR3 size: 20 residues. V was clipped by 3 bases and J by 0 bases, with 20 bases between them. Per germline, CDR1 GEAIGNYY and CDR2 EKD.

In the case of this clone: A much larger clone differs by one base, so this may be a read error. This chain joins TRDV2 and TRDJ1; 12 positions match TRDD3. Germline V lookup: CDR1 GEAIGNYY, CDR2 EKD. Germline trimming cut 3 bases from V and 1 base from J; bases unmatched to any gene: 32. The CDR3 sequence is 25 residues long. DNA of the CDR3: TGTGCCTGTGACGAGCTTCCTACAGACAAAAGCGTAAAGACCGAACTGGGGGATACCACCGATAAACTCATCTTT. This sequence encodes CACDELPTDKSVKTELGDTTDKLIF.

This clone was observed a handful of times. The chain employs TRDV2 and TRDJ1, with 12 bases aligning to TRDD3. This CDR3 is 17 amino acids long. Trimming cost V 3 bases and J 0 bases; bases outside gene matches: 7. Germline V CDR1 and CDR2: GEAIGNYY, EKD. Here the CDR3 DNA reads TGTGCCTGTGACGGACTGGGGGATACCGTGTACACCGATAAACTCATCTTT. Amino acid sequence: CACDGLGDTVYTDKLIF.

By share, this clone counts as medium-sized (0.01 to 0.1%). Other nucleotide sequences in the sample specify the same CDR3. The chain carries TRDV2 and TRDJ2; the match to TRDD3 covers 8 bases. The CDR3 contains 16 residues. Germline values: CDR1 GEAIGNYY, CDR2 EKD. With V trimmed by 0 bases and J by 3 bases, 5 bases remained unmatched. In DNA form, the CDR3 reads TGTGCCTGTGACACCGTAGGGGATACTCTGACAGCACAACTCTTCTTT. Translated: CACDTVGDTLTAQLFF.

Of note for this clone: TCRdb's entry gives the protein of a much larger clone, which mismatches this DNA's translation at residue 3, likely from a read error; the protein reported here is translated from the DNA. The CDR3 loop is CAWELGAPYTDKLIF. CDR3 nucleotides: TGTGCCTGGGAACTGGGGGCCCCGTACACCGATAAACTCATCTTT. The V and J genes are TRDV2 and TRDJ1; 8 bases align to TRDD3. The V gene end was trimmed by 7 bases and the J gene end by 0 bases; junction bases not matched to a gene: 9. The CDR3 runs 15 residues. The germline V gene encodes CDR1 GEAIGNYY and CDR2 EKD.

A word on this clone: This may stem from a read error, because a much larger clone lies one nucleotide away. V usage is TRDV2 and J usage is TRDJ3, with TRDD3 matching 9 bases. The CDR3 loop spans 22 amino acids. Per germline, CDR1 GEAIGNYY and CDR2 EKD. CDR3 bases: TGTGCCTGTGACACTTTGGATGAAAACTGGGGGAGAAGCTCCTGGGACACCCGACTGATGTTTTTC. Residues: CACDTLDENWGRSSWDTRLMFF.

This rearrangement joins TRDV3 to TRDJ1; TRDD3 aligns across 11 bases. There are 25 residues in the CDR3. Germline-derived CDR1 and CDR2 are TVYSNPD and GDNSRS (reference sequence). V lost 5 bases and J lost 0; bases outside the gene matches: 38. CDR3 residues: CALHLPFLRTLFYWGICSNTDKLIF. Here the CDR3 DNA reads TGTGCCCTCCACCTCCCATTCCTACGTACCCTTTTTTACTGGGGGATATGTTCGAACACCGATAAACTCATCTTT.

Sample share makes this clone large. The same CDR3 arises from other DNA sequences in this sample as well. The chain combines TRDV2 with TRDJ3, with D perhaps TRDD3 (6 bases). Trimming cost V 2 bases and J 0 bases, with 10 bases left between them. The CDR3 totals 17 residues. Germline V gene lookup returns CDR1 GEAIGNYY and CDR2 EKD. The CDR3 is CACDSTGSSWDTRQMFF. The DNA of the CDR3 is TGTGCCTGTGACAGTACTGGGAGCTCCTGGGACACCCGACAGATGTTTTTC.

Remarks on this clone: A single base separates this from a much larger clone, so it may be a read error. At the DNA level, this CDR3 is encoded by other sequences in the same sample as well. This chain joins TRDV2 and TRDJ1; TRDD3 matches at 11 bases. This CDR3 is 17 amino acids long. CDR1 is GEAIGNYY, CDR2 EKD, per germline. J lost 3 bases, V lost 3 bases, and 11 bases had no gene match. CDR3 residues: CACDQLGDKALADKLIF. CDR3 DNA sequence: TGTGCCTGTGACCAACTGGGGGATAAGGCCTTGGCCGATAAACTCATCTTT.

With respect to this clone: A clone one base away is much larger, so this may be a read error. V gene TRDV2 combines with J gene TRDJ3; TRDD3 aligns across 8 bases. The CDR3 covers 17 residues. Germline lookup yields CDR1 GEAIGNYY and CDR2 EKD. The DNA for the CDR3 is TGTGCCTGTGTCACCGCTGGGGGATCCTGGGACACCCGACAGATGTTTTTC. Its protein is CACVTAGGSWDTRQMFF.

Regarding this clone: A read error may explain this, as a much larger clone is one base away. The chain combines TRDV2 with TRDJ3; 11 nucleotides line up with TRDD3. The CDR3 runs 21 residues. CDR1 and CDR2 (germline): GEAIGNYY, EKD. The CDR3 spells CACGTVLGDSPRSWDTRQMFF. CDR3 nucleotide sequence: TGTGCCTGTGGCACCGTACTGGGGGATAGCCCCCGCTCCTGGGACACCCGACAGATGTTTTTC.

This clone occurred a few times. This clone may be a read error of a much larger clone one base away. Other DNA sequences within the sample encode an identical CDR3. The rearrangement links TRDV2 to TRDJ1; TRDD3 matches 13 bases. This CDR3 is 20 amino acids long. V shed 0 bases and J 5 bases; nucleotides not matched to a gene: 17. The germline V gene encodes CDR1 GEAIGNYY and CDR2 EKD. The CDR3 protein is CACDTVTRGNYWGIRDKLIF. DNA of the CDR3: TGTGCCTGTGACACCGTGACCCGGGGTAACTACTGGGGGATACGAGATAAACTCATCTTT.

Sample share makes this clone medium-sized. Other DNA sequences within the sample encode an identical CDR3. V usage is TRDV2 and J usage is TRDJ1; 7 bases map to TRDD3. This CDR3 is built from 14 residues. V lost 3 bases, J lost 0 bases, and 3 bases stayed unmatched. Germline CDR1 and CDR2: GEAIGNYY and EKD. The CDR3 nucleotides are TGTGCCTGTGACGCCCTGGGGGACACCGATAAACTCATCTTT. Its protein is CACDALGDTDKLIF.

In its sample, this clone is medium-sized. Other DNA sequences of this sample code for an identical CDR3. This chain uses TRDV2 with TRDJ1, with 9 bases that match TRDD3. The germline V gene encodes CDR1 GEAIGNYY and CDR2 EKD. The CDR3 is made up of 16 amino acids. V gave up 3 bases and J gave up 0 bases; unmatched junction bases: 7. For the CDR3, the DNA is TGTGCCTGTGACGCACTGGGGGAACCGTACACCGATAAACTCATCTTT. Translation gives CACDALGEPYTDKLIF.

In this sample, this clone turned up a few times. The likely explanation is a read error, given a far larger clone one base away. The rearrangement joins TRDV2 to TRDJ2; D tentatively reads TRDD1 or TRDD3 (5 bases each). The CDR3 is 18 residues long. V was cut by 5 bases and J by 0 bases, with 21 bases left in between. CDR1 and CDR2 from the germline V gene are GEAIGNYY and EKD. The CDR3 DNA reads as TGTGCCTGTGGCACAATAGGGGGCCACACGGCTTTGACAGCACAACTCTTCTTT. Translating gives CACGTIGGHTALTAQLFF.

This clone was seen more than once but under ten times. Just one base apart from a much larger clone, this may be a read error. This sample includes further DNA sequences coding for the same CDR3. The chain employs TRDV2 and TRDJ3; perhaps TRDD3 as D (5 bases). The V gene's germline CDR1 is GEAIGNYY and CDR2 EKD. The CDR3 consists of 18 residues. CDR3 sequence reads: CACDTAGSSSWDTRQMFF. The CDR3, as DNA: TGTGCCTGTGACACCGCGGGCTCGAGCTCCTGGGACACCCGACAGATGTTCTTC.